This passage covers 15 T cell receptor beta chains from one sample sequenced in a study of cytomegalovirus exposure and HLA in healthy donors. The PCR employed 60 Vbeta primers together with 13 Jbeta primers. Clones were sequenced by immunoSEQ multiplex PCR, and TCRdb holds only the in-frame ones, with some missing. The data contain about 94,000 clones, around 84% of them singletons. Specimen: PBMCs. These receptors were obtained from a human donor in good health.

This clone was seen a few times. The rearrangement uses TRBV29-1 and TRBJ2-2; D is unresolved. CDR3 length: 14 amino acids. V gave up 7 bases and J gave up 4 bases, with 16 bases separating them. Germline values: CDR1 SQVTM, CDR2 ANQGSEA. The CDR3, as DNA: TGCAGCGCCGGCCAGGTAGTGGGCACCGGGGAGCTGTTTTTT. Translating gives CSAGQVVGTGELFF.

J is TRBJ2-1 and V is TRBV9; 7 bases are a match to TRBD1. V lost 7 bases and J lost 12; bases outside the gene matches: 10. The germline V gene has CDR1 SGDLS and CDR2 YYNGEE. This CDR3 is 12 amino acids long. The CDR3 is CASSGQRDRQFF. CDR3 bases: TGTGCCAGCTCCGGACAGAGGGACAGGCAGTTCTTC.

This rearrangement joins TRBV7-6 to TRBJ2-1; TRBD2 matches at 7 bases. Per germline, CDR1 SGHVS and CDR2 FNYEAQ. V was pared by 0 bases and J by 4 bases, with 6 bases of the junction left unmatched. This CDR3 has 16 amino acids. CDR3: CASSLAAGGRYNEQFF. The DNA for the CDR3 is TGTGCCAGCAGCTTAGCGGCTGGCGGGAGATACAATGAGCAGTTCTTC.

This chain links TRBV7-8 with TRBJ2-6, with D possibly TRBD2 on 6 matching bases. V was cut by 4 bases and J by 0 bases, with 13 bases left in between. The CDR3 runs 17 residues. Germline V CDR1 and CDR2: SGHVS, FQNEAQ. In DNA form, the CDR3 reads TGTGCCAGCAGCTATGGGACTTCTATCTCTGGGGCCAACGTCCTGACTTTC. It codes for CASSYGTSISGANVLTF.

This clone was detected only a few times. The chain employs TRBV18 and TRBJ1-4; a weak D match, TRBD1 (5 bases). V gave up 5 bases and J gave up 3 bases, with 10 bases separating them. The CDR3 is 14 residues long. Per the germline V gene, CDR1 is KGHSH and CDR2 is LQKENI. For the CDR3, the DNA is TGTGCCAGCTCATCGGGGGGTGCTAATGAAAAACTGTTTTTT. Translating gives CASSSGGANEKLFF.

This chain joins TRBV29-1 and TRBJ2-5; 15 nucleotides agree with TRBD2. The CDR3 is made up of 17 amino acids. Unmatched junction bases numbered 8, after V lost 3 bases and J lost 3 bases. Germline V CDR1 and CDR2: SQVTM, ANQGSEA. CDR3 in DNA: TGCAGCGTTGACAGGCTCGGGACTAGCGGGGGGAAAGAGACCCAGTACTTC. Protein product: CSVDRLGTSGGKETQYF. The variable domain in full, with the rest retrieved from reference TRBV29-1 and TRBJ2-5, is SAVISQKPSRDICQRGTSLTIQCQVDSQVTMMFWYRQQPGQSLTLIATANQGSEATYESGFVIDKFPISRPNLTFSTLTVSNMSPEDSSIYLCSVDRLGTSGGKETQYFGPGTRLLVL.

This clone was observed a few times. The chain joins TRBV5-3 to TRBJ1-1, with no clear D. TRBV5-3 is noted as an ORF with a role that remains uncertain. CDR3 length equals 16 residues. The ends were cut back, 3 bases at V and 4 bases at J, with 19 bases in the middle. The CDR3 nucleotides are TGTGCCAGAAGCTCCCGCGGAGACTCGGAGGGCACTGAAGCTTTCTTT. Its protein product is CARSSRGDSEGTEAFF.

The chain has TRBV2 and TRBJ1-4; possible D gene TRBD1, 5 bases. V lost 8 bases and J lost 0, with 13 bases in between. Germline V gives CDR1 SNHLY, CDR2 FYNNEI. The CDR3 has 15 residues. The CDR3 protein is CASQQESPTNEKLFF. DNA of the CDR3: TGTGCCAGCCAACAGGAGTCCCCAACTAATGAAAAACTGTTTTTT.

J is TRBJ2-1 and V is TRBV7-3, with a tentative D call TRBD2 (5 bases). The CDR3 consists of 18 residues. Trimming pared 2 bases from V and 0 bases from J, leaving 17 bases between. Germline V lookup: CDR1 SGHTA, CDR2 FQGTGA. CDR3 DNA sequence: TGTGCCAGCAGCTTAGAGGGCCGACCCACGAGCTCCTACAATGAGCAGTTCTTC. Translation: CASSLEGRPTSSYNEQFF.

V usage is TRBV9 and J usage is TRBJ1-2; D not resolved. Germline CDR1 and CDR2: SGDLS and YYNGEE. CDR3 length equals 15 residues. The V end was cut by 3 bases, the J end by 4 bases, with 16 bases between. The chain's CDR3 is CASSASQREPYGYTF. The CDR3 nucleotides are TGTGCCAGCAGCGCGAGCCAACGGGAGCCCTATGGCTACACCTTC.

V usage is TRBV15 and J usage is TRBJ1-5; D is perhaps TRBD1 (5 bases). The CDR3 loop spans 16 amino acids. V shed 4 bases and J shed 7 bases, with 20 bases lying between them. Germline V CDR1 and CDR2: LNHNV, YYDKDF (reference sequence). The CDR3 is CATSKEDVPRGQPQHF. CDR3 sequence (DNA): TGTGCCACCAGCAAAGAGGACGTACCTCGGGGGCAGCCCCAGCATTTT. Full variable domain (outside the CDR3, taken from reference TRBV15 and TRBJ1-5): DAMVIQNPRYQVTQFGKPVTLSCSQTLNHNVMYWYQQKSSQAPKLLFHYYDKDFNNEADTPDNFQSRRPNTSFCFLDIRSPGLGDTAMYLCATSKEDVPRGQPQHFGDGTRLSIL.

The V gene is TRBV7-9, the J gene TRBJ2-7, with a tentative D call TRBD2 (6 bases). The ends were cut back, 7 bases at V and 5 bases at J, with 9 bases in the middle. The CDR3 has 11 residues. Germline V CDR1 and CDR2: SEHNR, FQNEAQ (reference sequence). Here the CDR3 reads CASTPGDEQYF. In DNA, the CDR3 is TGTGCCAGCACACCGGGGGACGAGCAGTACTTC.

DNA for the CDR3: TGTGCCAGCAGCTCCTACCTGGGGCATGAAAAACTGTTTTTT. Translated, it gives CASSSYLGHEKLFF. This chain joins TRBV7-2 and TRBJ1-4, with D perhaps TRBD1 (5 bases). The CDR3 has 14 residues. Trimming pared 4 bases from V and 6 bases from J, leaving 12 bases between. CDR1 and CDR2 from the germline V gene are SGHTA and FQGNSA.

J is TRBJ2-6 and V is TRBV27; a weak D match, TRBD2 (6 bases). Germline V gene data show CDR1 as MNHEY and CDR2 as SMNVEV (reference sequence). Trimming removed 9 bases at V and 2 bases at J, with 8 bases between. The length of the CDR3 is 13 residues. The CDR3 loop is CASRGTGANVLTF. The CDR3 coding sequence is TGTGCCAGTCGGGGGACTGGGGCCAACGTCCTGACTTTC.

This clone was recorded only once. The rearrangement uses TRBV30 and TRBJ1-1, with unresolved D. The germline V gene has CDR1 GTSNPN and CDR2 SVGIG (reference sequence). CDR3 size: 16 residues. V was cut by 0 bases and J by 6 bases, with 20 bases left in between. CDR3 amino acids: CAWSVLGRRKISEAFF. The CDR3 DNA is TGTGCCTGGAGTGTATTAGGTCGCAGGAAGATCTCTGAAGCTTTCTTT.